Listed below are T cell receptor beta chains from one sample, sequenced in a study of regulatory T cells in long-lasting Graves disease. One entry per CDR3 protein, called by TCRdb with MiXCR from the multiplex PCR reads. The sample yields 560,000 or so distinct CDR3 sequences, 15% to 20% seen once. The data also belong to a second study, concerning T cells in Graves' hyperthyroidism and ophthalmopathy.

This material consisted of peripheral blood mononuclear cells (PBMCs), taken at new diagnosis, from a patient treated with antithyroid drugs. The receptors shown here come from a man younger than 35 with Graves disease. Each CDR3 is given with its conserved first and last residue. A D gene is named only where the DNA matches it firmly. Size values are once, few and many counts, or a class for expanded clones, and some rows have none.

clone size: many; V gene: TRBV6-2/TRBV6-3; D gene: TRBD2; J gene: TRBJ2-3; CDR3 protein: CASNQISGRGTDTQYF; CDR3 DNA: TGTGCCAGCAACCAGATTAGCGGGAGGGGCACAGATACGCAGTATTTT
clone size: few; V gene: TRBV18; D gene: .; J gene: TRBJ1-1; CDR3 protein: CASSPPDPRVVAFF; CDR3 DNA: TGTGCCAGCTCACCCCCAGACCCCAGGGTTGTAGCTTTCTTT
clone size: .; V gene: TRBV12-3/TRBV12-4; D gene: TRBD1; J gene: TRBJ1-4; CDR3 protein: CASSLETGGSGKEKLFF; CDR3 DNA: TGTGCCAGCAGTTTAGAAACAGGGGGCAGCGGGAAGGAAAAACTGTTTTTT
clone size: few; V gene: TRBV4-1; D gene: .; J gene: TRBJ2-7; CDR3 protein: CASSQDTRQVFSYEQYF; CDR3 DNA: TGCGCCAGCAGCCAAGACACCCGACAGGTCTTCTCCTACGAGCAGTACTTC
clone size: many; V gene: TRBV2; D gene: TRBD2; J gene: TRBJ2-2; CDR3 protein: CASRGSGSDTGELFF; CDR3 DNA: TGTGCCAGCAGGGGGAGCGGGAGCGACACCGGGGAGCTGTTTTTT
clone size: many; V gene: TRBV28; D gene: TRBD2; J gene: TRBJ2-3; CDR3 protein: CASRPLAEPPTDTQYF; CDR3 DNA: TGTGCCAGCAGGCCACTAGCGGAGCCACCCACAGATACGCAGTATTTT
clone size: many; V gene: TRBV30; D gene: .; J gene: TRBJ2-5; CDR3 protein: CAWSPQETQYF; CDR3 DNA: TGTGCCTGGAGCCCTCAAGAGACCCAGTACTTC
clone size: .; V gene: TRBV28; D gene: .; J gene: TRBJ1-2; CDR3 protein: CASREGENYGYTF; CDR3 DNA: TGTGCCAGCAGAGAGGGGGAGAACTATGGCTACACCTTC
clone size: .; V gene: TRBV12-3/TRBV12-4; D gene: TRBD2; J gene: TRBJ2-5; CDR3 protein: CASSSGLAGHETQYF; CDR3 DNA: TGTGCCAGCAGTTCTGGACTAGCGGGACACGAGACCCAGTACTTC
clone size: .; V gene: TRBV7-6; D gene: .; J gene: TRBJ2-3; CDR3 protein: CASSSSSVGGRPTDTQYF; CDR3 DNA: TGTGCCAGCAGCTCCTCATCAGTTGGTGGGAGACCCACAGATACGCAGTATTTT
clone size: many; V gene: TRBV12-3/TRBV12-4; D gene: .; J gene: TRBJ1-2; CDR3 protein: CASRNTTRHYGYTF; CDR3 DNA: TGTGCCAGCAGAAACACGACCCGTCACTATGGCTACACCTTC
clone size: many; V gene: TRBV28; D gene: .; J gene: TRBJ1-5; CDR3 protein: CASIKGGSNQPQHF; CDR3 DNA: TGTGCCAGCATCAAAGGAGGAAGCAATCAGCCCCAGCATTTT
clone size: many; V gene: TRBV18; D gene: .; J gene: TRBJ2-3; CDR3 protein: CASSLQFGNTDTQYF; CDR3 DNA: TGTGCCAGCTCACTTCAATTTGGAAACACAGATACGCAGTATTTT
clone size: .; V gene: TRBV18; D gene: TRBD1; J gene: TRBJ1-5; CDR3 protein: CASSRGQGGNQPQHF; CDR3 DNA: TGTGCCAGCTCACGCGGACAGGGTGGCAATCAGCCCCAGCATTTT
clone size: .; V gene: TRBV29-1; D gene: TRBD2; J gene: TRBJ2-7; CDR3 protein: CSGLAGGSYEQYF; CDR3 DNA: TGCAGCGGCCTAGCGGGGGGCTCCTACGAGCAGTACTTC
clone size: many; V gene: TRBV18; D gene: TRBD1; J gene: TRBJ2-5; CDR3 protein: CASSPLTGETQYF; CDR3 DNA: TGTGCCAGCTCACCCTTGACAGGGGAGACCCAGTACTTC
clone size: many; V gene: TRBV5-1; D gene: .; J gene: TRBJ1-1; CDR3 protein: CASSLNQDNTEAFF; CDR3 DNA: TGCGCCAGCAGCTTAAATCAAGATAACACTGAAGCTTTCTTT
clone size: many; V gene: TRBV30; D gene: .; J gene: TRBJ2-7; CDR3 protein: CAWSVGVNHGGEQYF; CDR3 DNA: TGTGCCTGGAGTGTAGGGGTAAATCACGGGGGTGAGCAGTACTTC
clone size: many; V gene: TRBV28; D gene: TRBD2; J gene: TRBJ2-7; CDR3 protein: CASSLPWREGRRFPWEQYF; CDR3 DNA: TGTGCCAGCAGTTTACCATGGCGGGAGGGCCGGAGATTCCCTTGGGAGCAGTACTTC
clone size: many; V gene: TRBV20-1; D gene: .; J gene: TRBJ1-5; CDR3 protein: CSASRGYSNQPQHF; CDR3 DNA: TGCAGTGCTTCCAGGGGATATAGCAATCAGCCCCAGCATTTT
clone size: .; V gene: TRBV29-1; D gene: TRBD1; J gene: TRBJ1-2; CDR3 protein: CSGWGDRVNGYTF; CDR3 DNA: TGCAGTGGGTGGGGGGACAGGGTCAACGGCTACACCTTC
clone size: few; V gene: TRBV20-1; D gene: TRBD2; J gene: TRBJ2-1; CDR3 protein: CSARAQGLAGVSGTYNEQFF; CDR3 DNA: TGCAGTGCTAGAGCCCAGGGACTAGCGGGAGTCAGTGGCACCTACAATGAGCAGTTCTTC
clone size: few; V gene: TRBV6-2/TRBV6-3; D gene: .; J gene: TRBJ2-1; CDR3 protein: CASSLSAPSVQFF; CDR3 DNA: TGTGCCAGCAGTTTAAGCGCCCCATCGGTGCAGTTCTTC
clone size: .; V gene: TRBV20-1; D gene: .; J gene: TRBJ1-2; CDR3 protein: CSAAKRQVPGANYGYTF; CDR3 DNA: TGCAGTGCTGCGAAAAGACAGGTACCAGGAGCTAACTATGGCTACACCTTC
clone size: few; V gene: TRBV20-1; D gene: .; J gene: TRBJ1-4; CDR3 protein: CSARDGTREKLFF; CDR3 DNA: TGCAGTGCTAGGGACGGAACGCGTGAAAAACTGTTTTTT
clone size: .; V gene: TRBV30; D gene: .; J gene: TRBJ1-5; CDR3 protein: CAWSLQGYQPQHF; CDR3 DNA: TGTGCCTGGAGCTTACAGGGCTATCAGCCCCAGCATTTT
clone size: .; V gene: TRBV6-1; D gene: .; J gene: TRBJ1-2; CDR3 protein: CASRDRLDGYTF; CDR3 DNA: TGTGCCAGCAGGGACAGACTAGATGGCTACACCTTC